This section outlines one TCR beta chain sequence together with its context. Extracted from the samples, RNA was reverse transcribed into cDNA to serve as the sequencing template. Clones were sequenced by immunoSEQ multiplex PCR, and TCRdb holds only the in-frame ones, with some missing. The top ten clones hold around 19% of a sample with around 30,000 clones, roughly 80% of them seen once. This sample was included in a study of CD8+ T cells in alopecia areata. CDR1 and CDR2 (germline): PRHDT, FYEKMQ (reference sequence). The CDR3 runs to 17 residues. V dropped 2 bases and J dropped 5; count of bases not matched to a gene: 8.

The receptor was isolated from a human donor with alopecia areata. The rearrangement joins TRBV13 to TRBJ2-2; 10 bases fit TRBD2. Sequenced sample: NKG2D-low CD8+ T cells sorted from blood. The CDR3 DNA follows: TGTGCCAGCAGCTTAACTCTAGCGGGAGTAGGAACCGGGGAGCTGTTTTTT. This gives the protein CASSLTLAGVGTGELFF.